This T cell receptor (beta chain) was found in a study of human CD4 T cells and Enterobacteriaceae (dated by TCRdb to between 2020 and 2021). The study at large found these results: The reactivity of ex vivo clonotypes was inferred solely through the matching of nucleotide sequences to CFSE-low cultures from the same donors. Compared with specific clonotypes, broadly cross-reactive clonotypes seemed more expanded ex vivo, with about 55% of the 19 and 21 of 34 falling in the top 5%.

Memory CD4+ T cells, defined as all CD4+ cells except CD45RA+CCR7+CD95- naive cells, were FACS-sorted on a FACSAria III to over 95% purity. Healthy donor blood was obtained from blood donation centers in Switzerland. Total CD4+ T cells and monocytes were enriched by positive selection with CD4 and CD14 magnetic microbeads. Before sorting, CD8+, CD14+, CD16+, CD56+, CD19+ and CD25-bright cells were excluded. In a couple of blood donors, total memory CD4+ T cells were sequenced directly ex vivo to assess in vivo expansion of bacteria-reactive clonotypes. Ficoll-Paque Plus was used to isolate peripheral blood mononuclear cells from donor blood. Deep-level sequencing, with a detection sensitivity of one cell in 200,000, was applied to the ex vivo total memory CD4+ samples. The QIAamp DNA Micro Kit was used to extract genomic DNA from cell pellets, and spectrophotometry was used to check the quantity and purity of the genomic DNA. Amplification of TCR Vbeta CDR3 regions was performed with the immunoSEQ multiplex PCR assay. Sequencing of amplicons was performed on the Illumina HiSeq platform. Each retrieved sequence was 87 nucleotides long and included the CDR3 region. Under the source paper's analysis protocol: Each unique productive TCR Vbeta nucleotide sequence counted as a clonotype and was quantified by productive template frequency from ImmunoSEQ Analyzer V3.0. A threshold set at the top 5th percentile of each frequency-ranked repertoire was used to define expanded clonotypes. Repertoire overlap was calculated as Chao-Jaccard using the R package fossil and displayed by nonmetric multidimensional scaling using the R package MASS. The clones in this table, taken by TCRdb from immuneACCESS, are in-frame only. Not every clone is retained; where verified, under half of the shortfall comes from an unresolved V gene, and the cause of the rest is unknown. V, J and clone size derive from that table, while D and trimming were established from the DNA sequence. The sample contains tens of thousands of clones, roughly 80% of them found a single time. Of the sample, around 0.96% is held by the ten largest clones.

In regard to this clone: The antigen this receptor binds is unknown. It has no much larger one-base neighbor in the sample; base qualities were not kept.

The sequenced sample was memory CD4+ T cells from blood. The meaning of the sample's cell subset or site label: total memory CD4 T cells sorted directly ex vivo, unstimulated. The receptor was derived from a human donor in good health.

The encoded CDR3 is CASNTEAQETQYF. The bases are TGTGCCAGCAATACGGAGGCCCAAGAGACCCAGTACTTC. The chain was built from TRBV7-9 and TRBJ2-5; TRBD2 is a weak D gene call, 5 bases matching. Trimming takes 7 bases from V and 1 base from J, and the germline ends sit 10 bases apart. The germline V gene encodes CDR1 SEHNR and CDR2 FQNEAQ (reference sequence). The CDR3 sequence holds 13 residues, the cysteine and phenylalanine included. Only the CDR3 DNA stays, 39 bases, in frame from base 1.